A selection of T cell receptor beta chains follows, all from one sample in a study of T cells after yellow fever vaccination. From the 5' RACE reads, TCRdb called clonotypes with MiXCR, one entry per CDR3 protein. The sample includes 150,000 to 200,000 distinct CDR3 sequences, around 10% of them seen just once. The input for sequencing was CD8+ T cells sorted from PBMCs, taken 15 days after the yellow fever booster vaccination. Receptors were obtained from a man in his late teens or twenties who received the YFV17D yellow fever vaccine. The CDR3 runs from the conserved cysteine through the conserved F or W. The D gene is left open where the match is weak. The size entry is marked missing in some rows and otherwise reads once, few, many or a size class.

v_gene	d_gene	abundance	j_gene	CDR3aa	CDR3nt
TRBV6-2/TRBV6-3	.	few	TRBJ2-2	CASSNTGKGTGELFF	TGTGCCAGCAGTAACACGGGGAAAGGCACCGGGGAGCTGTTTTTT
TRBV6-2/TRBV6-3	TRBD2	.	TRBJ2-1	CASSYEFAGGPGNEQFF	TGTGCCAGCAGTTACGAGTTTGCGGGGGGGCCGGGGAATGAGCAGTTCTTC
TRBV4-2	.	.	TRBJ1-5	CASSQDARGPNQPQHF	TGTGCCAGCAGCCAAGATGCCAGGGGACCTAATCAGCCCCAGCATTTT
TRBV11-2	TRBD2	few	TRBJ2-5	CASSPTSRGYQETQYF	TGTGCCAGCAGCCCCACCTCGCGGGGGTATCAAGAGACCCAGTACTTC
TRBV12-3/TRBV12-4	.	.	TRBJ2-5	CASSPAETQYF	TGTGCCAGCAGCCCCGCAGAGACCCAGTACTTC
TRBV14	.	.	TRBJ2-6	CASSPRKGVSGANVLTF	TGTGCCAGCAGCCCCCGCAAGGGGGTCTCTGGGGCCAACGTCCTGACTTTC
TRBV27	.	.	TRBJ2-7	CASSFWAGSHYEQYF	TGTGCCAGCAGTTTTTGGGCAGGGTCTCACTACGAGCAGTACTTC
TRBV14	TRBD2	few	TRBJ2-1	CASSQILAGGEEQFF	TGTGCCAGCAGCCAAATCCTAGCGGGGGGTGAGGAGCAGTTCTTC
TRBV3-1	.	few	TRBJ2-1	CASSHFGGGGYDEQFF	TGTGCCAGCAGCCACTTCGGGGGCGGGGGCTATGATGAGCAGTTCTTC
TRBV7-9	.	few	TRBJ2-1	CASSEPGPHNEQFF	TGTGCCAGCAGCGAACCCGGGCCACACAATGAGCAGTTCTTC
TRBV12-3/TRBV12-4	.	.	TRBJ2-2	CASSTARANTGELFF	TGTGCCAGCAGTACCGCGAGGGCGAACACCGGGGAGCTGTTTTTT
TRBV12-3/TRBV12-4	.	.	TRBJ2-1	CASSFIPLEQFF	TGTGCCAGCAGTTTTATCCCTCTGGAGCAGTTCTTC
TRBV12-3/TRBV12-4	.	few	TRBJ2-2	CASSPDLGTGELFF	TGTGCCAGCAGTCCCGATCTGGGGACCGGGGAGCTGTTTTTT
TRBV6-2/TRBV6-3	.	.	TRBJ1-5	CASHEGENQPQHF	TGTGCCAGCCACGAGGGGGAAAATCAGCCCCAGCATTTT
TRBV6-6	.	few	TRBJ1-3	CASPGGDTIYF	TGTGCCAGCCCCGGGGGGGACACCATATATTTT
TRBV6-5	.	.	TRBJ2-3	CASSSYKGTQYF	TGTGCCAGCAGTTCTTATAAGGGTACGCAGTATTTT
TRBV12-3/TRBV12-4	.	.	TRBJ2-1	CATATSEQFF	TGTGCCACCGCGACTAGTGAGCAGTTCTTC
TRBV15	.	.	TRBJ2-1	CATRQLGEQFF	TGTGCCACCCGCCAGCTCGGTGAGCAGTTCTTC
TRBV12-3/TRBV12-4	TRBD2	few	TRBJ2-1	CASSPNPRPTSGGSEQFF	TGTGCCAGCAGCCCGAACCCCCGCCCCACTAGCGGGGGGAGTGAGCAGTTCTTC
TRBV7-9	TRBD1	few	TRBJ1-2	CASTNRGLPNYGYTF	TGTGCCAGCACCAACAGGGGCCTCCCTAACTATGGCTACACCTTC
TRBV24-1	TRBD2	few	TRBJ2-1	CATSDGTSGRSSYNEQFF	TGTGCCACCAGTGATGGGACTAGCGGGCGCAGCTCCTACAATGAGCAGTTCTTC
TRBV12-3/TRBV12-4	.	many	TRBJ1-2	CASSPLPGALLYGYTF	TGTGCCAGCAGTCCTCTTCCCGGCGCCCTTCTCTATGGCTACACCTTC
TRBV7-8	TRBD1	.	TRBJ1-5	CASTRDRVIGQPQHF	TGTGCCAGCACCCGAGACAGGGTTATCGGCCAGCCCCAGCATTTT
TRBV7-9	.	.	TRBJ2-1	CASTYTGSLPYNEQFF	TGTGCCAGCACCTATACAGGGTCTTTACCCTACAATGAGCAGTTCTTC
TRBV11-2	.	many	TRBJ2-7	CASSSREGVGGHEQYF	TGTGCCAGCAGCTCGAGAGAGGGAGTGGGTGGCCACGAGCAGTACTTC
TRBV4-1	.	few	TRBJ2-7	CASSQDSYSYEQYF	TGCGCCAGCAGCCAAGATTCCTACTCCTACGAGCAGTACTTC
TRBV12-3/TRBV12-4	.	few	TRBJ1-3	CASSLAGSSGNTPYF	TGTGCCAGCAGTTTAGCGGGGTCCTCTGGAAACACCCCCTATTTT
TRBV13	.	few	TRBJ1-2	CASSLGLGVGYGYTF	TGTGCCAGCAGCTTAGGCCTTGGAGTTGGCTATGGCTACACCTTC
TRBV6-4	.	.	TRBJ2-2	CASSDSTEGELFF	TGTGCCAGCAGTGACTCGACGGAGGGGGAGCTGTTTTTT
TRBV7-9	TRBD1	.	TRBJ1-6	CASSPPGTVPPYNSPLHF	TGTGCCAGCAGCCCCCCAGGGACAGTGCCCCCCTATAATTCACCCCTCCACTTT
TRBV6-2/TRBV6-3	.	few	TRBJ1-5	CASSYSSRGGNQPQHF	TGTGCCAGCAGTTACTCGAGTAGGGGAGGAAATCAGCCCCAGCATTTT
TRBV10-1	.	few	TRBJ1-6	CASSDPNSPLHF	TGCGCCAGCAGTGATCCGAATTCACCCCTCCACTTT
TRBV9	.	.	TRBJ2-6	CASSVSGANVLTF	TGTGCCAGCAGCGTATCTGGGGCCAACGTCCTGACTTTC
TRBV7-6	.	.	TRBJ2-3	CASSFIERLTGRLDTQYF	TGTGCCAGCAGCTTCATAGAGCGTCTCACGGGGCGTTTGGATACGCAGTATTTT
TRBV7-9	TRBD1	.	TRBJ2-2	CASSPEGTGTTGELFF	TGTGCCAGCAGCCCGGAGGGGACAGGGACCACCGGGGAGCTGTTTTTT
TRBV5-4	.	.	TRBJ1-1	CASSLAFSMNTEAFF	TGTGCCAGCAGCTTGGCCTTCAGTATGAACACTGAAGCTTTCTTT
TRBV4-1	TRBD1	.	TRBJ2-3	CASSQVLQGTTDTQYF	TGCGCCAGCAGCCAAGTTTTACAGGGGACCACAGATACGCAGTATTTT
TRBV27	.	few	TRBJ1-1	CASSDRGAEAFF	TGTGCCAGCAGTGACCGGGGGGCTGAAGCTTTCTTT
TRBV7-2	.	.	TRBJ2-2	CASSTYSYANTGELFF	TGTGCCAGCAGCACATACAGCTACGCGAACACCGGGGAGCTGTTTTTT
TRBV19	TRBD1	few	TRBJ1-1	CASTPGQALNTEAFF	TGTGCCAGTACCCCTGGACAGGCCCTGAACACTGAAGCTTTCTTT
TRBV5-5	TRBD2	.	TRBJ2-3	CASSFAGVGGTDTQYF	TGTGCCAGCAGCTTCGCGGGGGTCGGGGGCACAGATACGCAGTATTTT
TRBV7-9	.	few	TRBJ1-3	CASSLNDYSGNTIYF	TGTGCCAGCAGCTTAAACGACTACTCTGGAAACACCATATATTTT
TRBV24-1	TRBD1	.	TRBJ1-5	CATSDRDRENQPQHF	TGTGCCACCAGTGACCGCGACAGGGAGAATCAGCCCCAGCATTTT
TRBV7-9	.	few	TRBJ2-3	CASSPSEGARRDTQYF	TGTGCCAGCAGCCCCTCGGAGGGGGCGCGTCGAGATACGCAGTATTTT
TRBV6-2/TRBV6-3	.	few	TRBJ2-5	CASSYLANQETQYF	TGTGCCAGCAGTTACCTGGCAAATCAAGAGACCCAGTACTTC
TRBV5-4	.	.	TRBJ2-1	CASSLGIGDYEQFF	TGTGCCAGCAGCTTGGGTATTGGGGATTATGAGCAGTTCTTC
TRBV20-1	TRBD2	.	TRBJ2-3	CSATSGGAPTDTQYF	TGCAGTGCCACAAGCGGGGGGGCGCCCACAGATACGCAGTATTTT
TRBV9	.	.	TRBJ1-2	CASSARGGYTF	TGTGCCAGCAGCGCCAGGGGTGGCTACACCTTC
TRBV11-2	.	.	TRBJ2-3	CASSLGLDTQYF	TGTGCCAGCAGCTTAGGCCTAGATACGCAGTATTTT
TRBV6-5	TRBD2	few	TRBJ2-1	CASSWGTSGGTYNEQFF	TGTGCCAGCAGTTGGGGAACTAGCGGGGGGACCTACAATGAGCAGTTCTTC
TRBV2	.	.	TRBJ2-7	CASGSHEQYF	TGTGCCAGCGGCTCACACGAGCAGTACTTC
TRBV4-3	.	many	TRBJ2-7	CASSQEGGAAAYEQYF	TGCGCCAGCAGCCAAGAGGGGGGGGCCGCCGCCTACGAGCAGTACTTC
TRBV5-6	.	.	TRBJ2-5	CASSVIEETQYF	TGTGCCAGCAGCGTAATTGAGGAGACCCAGTACTTC
TRBV9	.	few	TRBJ1-2	CTEAPGTILYGYTF	TGTACCGAAGCACCGGGGACGATCCTTTATGGCTACACCTTC
TRBV12-3/TRBV12-4	.	few	TRBJ2-5	CASSLSQEFQETQYF	TGTGCCAGCAGTTTAAGTCAAGAATTCCAAGAGACCCAGTACTTC
TRBV4-3	TRBD1	many	TRBJ1-5	CASSQDRDRNQPQHF	TGCGCCAGCAGCCAGGACCGGGACAGGAATCAGCCCCAGCATTTT
TRBV6-6	TRBD1	.	TRBJ1-1	CASSYSGTGGGSMNTEAFF	TGTGCCAGCAGTTACTCGGGGACAGGGGGCGGTTCGATGAACACTGAAGCTTTCTTT
TRBV6-2/TRBV6-3	TRBD2	.	TRBJ2-1	CAISLGTSGYNEQFF	TGTGCCATCTCCCTGGGGACTAGCGGCTACAATGAGCAGTTCTTC
TRBV4-1	TRBD1	few	TRBJ1-5	CASSQEWDRGNQPQHF	TGCGCCAGCAGCCAAGAATGGGACAGGGGTAATCAGCCCCAGCATTTT
TRBV24-1	.	few	TRBJ2-5	CATSEARLGGQETQYF	TGTGCCACCAGTGAAGCCAGGTTGGGGGGCCAAGAGACCCAGTACTTC